The following is a T cell receptor beta chain sequence with its context. As yet, its antigen is unknown. The data were obtained in a study of cytomegalovirus exposure and HLA in healthy donors. Study information: An analysis done earlier identified 120 million or so unique TCR beta sequences from about 180 million T cells.

Overall study results and limits: HLA-A and HLA-B allele assignments for most subjects were reportedly predicted accurately using TCR beta sequences. High sensitivity and specificity were reportedly achieved when the classifier diagnosed cytomegalovirus status.

60 Vbeta and 13 Jbeta primers were used in PCR. Assay: immunoSEQ multiplex PCR; the TCRdb copy retains only in-frame clones and omits some. This sample has 42,000 or so clones, with approximately 52% found just once. Sequencing was done on a sample of PBMCs. This sequence was found in a human donor in good health.

This CDR3 reads CASSLGERGVPMVRNEQFF. In DNA, the CDR3 is TGTGCCAGCAGCTTAGGGGAGCGGGGGGTACCTATGGTGAGGAATGAGCAGTTCTTC. V usage is TRBV7-3 and J usage is TRBJ2-1; 9 positions agree with TRBD2. This CDR3 has 19 residues. CDR1 and CDR2 (germline): SGHTA, FQGTGA. V shed 2 bases and J 7 bases; nucleotides not matched to a gene: 18.